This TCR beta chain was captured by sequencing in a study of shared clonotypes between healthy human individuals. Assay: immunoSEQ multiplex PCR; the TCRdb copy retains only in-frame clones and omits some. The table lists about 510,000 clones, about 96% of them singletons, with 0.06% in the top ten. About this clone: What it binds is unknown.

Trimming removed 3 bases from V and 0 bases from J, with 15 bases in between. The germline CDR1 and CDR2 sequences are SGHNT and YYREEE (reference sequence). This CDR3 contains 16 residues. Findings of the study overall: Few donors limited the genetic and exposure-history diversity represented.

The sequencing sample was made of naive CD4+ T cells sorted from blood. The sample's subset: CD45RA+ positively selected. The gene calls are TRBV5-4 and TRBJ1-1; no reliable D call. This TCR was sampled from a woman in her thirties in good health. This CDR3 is CASSWKGAAMNTEAFF. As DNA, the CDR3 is TGTGCCAGCAGCTGGAAGGGAGCCGCCATGAACACTGAAGCTTTCTTT.